This T cell receptor beta chain is drawn from a study of cytomegalovirus exposure and HLA in healthy donors. In the study overall: In terms of ancestry, the Caucasian-associated cluster contained about 81% of the approximately 400 genotyped donors. General study findings and limits: TCR beta sequences reportedly predicted most subjects' HLA-A and HLA-B alleles accurately. Among TCR beta chains, those listed as cytomegalovirus-associated numbered over 150.

This PCR relied on a set of 60 Vbeta primers and 13 Jbeta primers. The table came from immunoSEQ multiplex PCR; TCRdb's copy has only in-frame clones and leaves some out. The sample carries roughly 15,000 clones, 63% recorded once. This CDR3 has 10 amino acids. The V and J ends lost 5 bases and 7 bases respectively, with 9 bases between them. The germline CDR1 and CDR2 sequences are DFQATT and SNEGSKA (reference sequence). With regard to this clone: Its antigen is unidentified.

The clonotype originates from a woman between 45 and 65 years old in good health and CMV-seropositive. The V call is TRBV20-1, the J call TRBJ2-7; D gene ambiguous. Sequences were obtained from PBMCs. The CDR3 sequence is CSAYQAEQYF. DNA for the CDR3: TGCAGTGCTTACCAGGCTGAGCAGTACTTC.